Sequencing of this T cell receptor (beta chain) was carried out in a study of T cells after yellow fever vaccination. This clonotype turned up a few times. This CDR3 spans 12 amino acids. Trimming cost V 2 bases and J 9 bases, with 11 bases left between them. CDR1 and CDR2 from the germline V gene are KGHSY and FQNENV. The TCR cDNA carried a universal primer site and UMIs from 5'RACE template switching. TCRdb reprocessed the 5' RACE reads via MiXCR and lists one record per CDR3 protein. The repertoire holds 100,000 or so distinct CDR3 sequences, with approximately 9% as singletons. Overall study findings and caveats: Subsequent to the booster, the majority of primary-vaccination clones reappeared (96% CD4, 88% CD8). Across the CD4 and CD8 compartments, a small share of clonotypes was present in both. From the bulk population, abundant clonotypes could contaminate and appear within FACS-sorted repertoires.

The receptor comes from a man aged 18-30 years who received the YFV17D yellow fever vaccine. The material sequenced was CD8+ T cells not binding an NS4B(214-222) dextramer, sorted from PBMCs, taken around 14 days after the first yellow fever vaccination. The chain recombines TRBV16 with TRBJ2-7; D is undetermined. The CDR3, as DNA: TGTGCCAGCAGCCAAGCAATCCTCCCGCAGTACGTC. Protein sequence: CASSQAILPQYV.